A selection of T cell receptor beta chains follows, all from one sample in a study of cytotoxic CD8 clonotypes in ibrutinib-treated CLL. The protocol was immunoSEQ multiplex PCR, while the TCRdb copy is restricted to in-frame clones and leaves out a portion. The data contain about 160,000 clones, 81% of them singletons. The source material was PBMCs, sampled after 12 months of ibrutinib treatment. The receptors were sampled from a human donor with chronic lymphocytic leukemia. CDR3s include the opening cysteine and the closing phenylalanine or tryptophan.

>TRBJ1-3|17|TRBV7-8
CASSFGGQSSSGNTIYF
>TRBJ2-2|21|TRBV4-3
CASSQDLVGGGRTGNTGELFF
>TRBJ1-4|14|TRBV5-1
CASSLGGTNEKLFF
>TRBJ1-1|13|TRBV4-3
CASSQAVGTEAFF
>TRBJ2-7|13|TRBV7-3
CASSSRVSYEQYF
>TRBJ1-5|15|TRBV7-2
CASSPATYSNQPQHF
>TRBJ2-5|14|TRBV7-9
CASLGQGGQETQYF
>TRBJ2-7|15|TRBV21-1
CASSSRDRGSGEQYF
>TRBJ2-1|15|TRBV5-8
CASSPGTSDYNEQFF
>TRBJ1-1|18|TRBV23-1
CASSQPAGTQGMNTEAFF
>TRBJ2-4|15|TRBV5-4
CASSLGVGAKNIQYF
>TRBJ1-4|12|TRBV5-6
CASSLGLQRQFF
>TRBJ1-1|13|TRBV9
CASSPQRNTEAFF
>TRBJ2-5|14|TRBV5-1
CASSVPGGEETQYF
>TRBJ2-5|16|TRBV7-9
CASSLARGVVQETQYF
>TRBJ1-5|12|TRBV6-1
CASRGGDQPQHF
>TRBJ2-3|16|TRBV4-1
CASSQRILAGADTQYF
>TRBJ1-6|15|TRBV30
CAWTGRDRVYSPLHF
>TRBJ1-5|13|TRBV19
CASGHSGGVPQHF
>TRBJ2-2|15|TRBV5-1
CASSVTGGVAGELFF
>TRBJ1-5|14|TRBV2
CASSEAGNNQPQHF
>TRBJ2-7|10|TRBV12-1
CASNSYEQYF
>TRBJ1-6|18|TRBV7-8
CASSFQDRGRGNNSPLHF
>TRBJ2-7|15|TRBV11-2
CASSMGGAGLYEQYF
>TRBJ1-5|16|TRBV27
CASSLSVDRVNQPQHF
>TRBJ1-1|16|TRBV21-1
CASSKEVRRAALVAFF
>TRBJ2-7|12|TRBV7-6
CASSLDWGGQYF
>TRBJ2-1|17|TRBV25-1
CATNYMGWLPDNNEQFF
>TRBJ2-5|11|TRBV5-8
CASSKEETQYF
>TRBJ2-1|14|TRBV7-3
CASSRGGATNEQFF
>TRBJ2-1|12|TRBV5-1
CASSSTSAEQFF
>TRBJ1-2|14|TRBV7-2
CASSPTQGAYGYTF
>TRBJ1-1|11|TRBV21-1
CASKGGTEAFF
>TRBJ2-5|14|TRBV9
CASSVTGTDLGLYF
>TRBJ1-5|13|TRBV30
CAWSVYGGQPQHF
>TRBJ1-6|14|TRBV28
CATPGGLPNSPLHF
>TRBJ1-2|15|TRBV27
CASSLSGASYYGYTF
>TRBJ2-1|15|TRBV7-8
CASSRLAGGYNEQFF
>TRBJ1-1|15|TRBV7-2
CASSSSRTGGTEAFF
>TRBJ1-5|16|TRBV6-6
CASSYLGRLSNQPQHF
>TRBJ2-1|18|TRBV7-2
CASSSRDRVGRSYNEQFF
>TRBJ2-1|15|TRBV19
CASSIFTGTYNEQFF
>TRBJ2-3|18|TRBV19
CASSIYGARGPFTDTQYF
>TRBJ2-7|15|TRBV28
CASSVGGQGADEQYF
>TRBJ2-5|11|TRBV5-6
CASSYGDLHHF
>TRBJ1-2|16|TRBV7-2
CASSLSLGGTGYGYTF
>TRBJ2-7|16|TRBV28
CASLEGAIAGIYEQYF
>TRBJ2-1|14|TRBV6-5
CASKRAGGRGEQFF
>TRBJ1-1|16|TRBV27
CASSHKMGRLNTEAFF